This T cell receptor beta chain originates from a study of blood T cells in healthy people across ages. V lost 3 bases and J 7 bases, leaving 13 bases between the germline ends. In germline, CDR1 is DFQATT, CDR2 SNEGSKA (reference sequence). The CDR3 totals 14 residues. Primers used in a second PCR of roughly 6 to 11 cycles were a sample-barcoded 5' primer and a J-beta primer mix. TCRdb processed the 5' RACE reads anew with MiXCR; each CDR3 protein has one entry. The table records around 1,800,000 distinct CDR3 sequences, approximately 39% of them present only once. The chain links TRBV20-1 to TRBJ1-6; the D is unclear. Sequencing was performed on blood. The receptor was isolated from a human donor in good health. CDR3 amino acids: CSASAAIGNSPLHF. Here the CDR3 DNA reads TGCAGTGCTAGTGCAGCTATCGGAAATTCACCCCTCCACTTT.